The 2 T cell receptor beta chains in this list originate from one sample, sequenced in a study of beta chain features in type 1 diabetes. Study results and limitations: In all four CD4+ subsets, TCRB CDR3 length was significantly, moderately reduced in type 1 diabetes.

Expressed TCRB transcripts were sequenced, since all the RNA that had been isolated was reverse transcribed. Produced via immunoSEQ multiplex PCR; TCRdb's table is partial and in-frame only. The table has hundreds of thousands of clones, about 14% seen once. No antigen has been identified for these receptors. The sequencing input was naive CD4+ T cells from blood. The receptors derive from a man younger than 35 with type 1 diabetes.

The chain joins TRBV5-1 to TRBJ2-1; 8 bases fit TRBD1. The CDR3 totals 16 residues. The germline V gene has CDR1 SGHRS and CDR2 YFSETQ. The J segment lost 6 bases and the V segment lost 4 bases, leaving 12 bases of the junction unmatched. Here the CDR3 reads CASSLQGEVNFNEQFF. In nucleotides, the CDR3 is TGCGCCAGCAGCCTACAGGGGGAGGTTAATTTCAATGAGCAGTTCTTC.

The table lists this clone with many counts. The V call is TRBV4-3, the J call TRBJ2-1, with 9 bases matching TRBD2. Germline trimming cut 0 bases from V and 6 bases from J; bases unmatched to any gene: 6. Germline CDR1 LGHNA, CDR2 YSLEER. The CDR3 runs 16 residues. The CDR3 nucleotides are TGCGCCAGCAGCCAAGAAGGCCTAGCGGGGCGCAATGAGCAGTTCTTC. This codes for CASSQEGLAGRNEQFF.